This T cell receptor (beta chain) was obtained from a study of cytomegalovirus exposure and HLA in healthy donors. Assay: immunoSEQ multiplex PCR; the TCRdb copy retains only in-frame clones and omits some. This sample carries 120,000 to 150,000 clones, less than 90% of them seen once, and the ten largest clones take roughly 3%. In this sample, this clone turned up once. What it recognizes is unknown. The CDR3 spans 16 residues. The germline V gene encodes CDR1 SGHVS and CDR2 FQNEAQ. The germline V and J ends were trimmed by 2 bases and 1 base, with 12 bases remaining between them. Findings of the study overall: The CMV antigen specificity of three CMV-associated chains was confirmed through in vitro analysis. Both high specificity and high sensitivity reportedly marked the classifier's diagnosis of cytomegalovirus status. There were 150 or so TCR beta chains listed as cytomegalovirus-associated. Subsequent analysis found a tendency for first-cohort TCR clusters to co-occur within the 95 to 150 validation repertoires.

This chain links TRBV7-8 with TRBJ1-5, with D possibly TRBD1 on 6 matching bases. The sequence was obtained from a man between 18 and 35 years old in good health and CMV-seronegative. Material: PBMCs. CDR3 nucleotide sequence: TGTGCCAGCAGCTTACCCGCGGGGGCGAGCAATCAGCCCCAGCATTTT. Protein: CASSLPAGASNQPQHF. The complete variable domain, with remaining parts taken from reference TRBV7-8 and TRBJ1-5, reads GAGVSQSPRYKVAKRGQDVALRCDPISGHVSLFWYQQALGQGPEFLTYFQNEAQLDKSGLPSDRFFAERPEGSVSTLKIQRTQQEDSAVYLCASSLPAGASNQPQHFGDGTRLSIL.